This TCR beta chain was sequenced during a study of CD4 T cells in relation to SARS-CoV-2 and coronaviruses. Findings and limits, study-wide: Crossreactive clones expanded significantly less to SARS-CoV-2 than monoreactive clones. Crossreactivity was assessed only for spike protein, not other viral proteins.

As regards this clone: Its antigen is unknown.

CD4+ T cells from unexposed donors were obtained before the COVID-19 pandemic (2011-2018). CD4+ T cells were isolated from the cells after around eleven days of culture. Cells permitting, SARS-CoV-2 S/N and four cold-coronavirus spikes were tested on unexposed-donor CD4+ T cells. Cultures held roughly 2 million PBMCs per well with 8.5 to 10 IU/ml IL-2. The V gene's germline CDR1 is MDHEN and CDR2 SYDVKM. V was pared by 6 bases and J by 2 bases, with 6 bases between. The CDR3 is 12 amino acids. Generated by immunoSEQ multiplex PCR, the TCRdb table keeps only in-frame clones and is missing some. The sample yields about 20,000 clones, roughly four fifths seen once.

This sequence originates from a human donor in good health. The V call is TRBV28, the J call TRBJ2-3; D remains ambiguous. Sequenced material: CD4+ T cells from PBMCs, cultured in vitro. Written as DNA, the CDR3 is TGTGCCAGCAGGCGAGACACAGATACGCAGTATTTT. It is translated as CASRRDTDTQYF.